This T cell receptor beta chain was captured by sequencing in a study of blood T cell repertoires in COVID-19. About the research overall: The study drew acute and convalescent COVID-19 samples from the United States, Italy and Spain.

Per the authors' pipeline: Amplification from reference gene primers served as the basis for estimated nucleated cell counts. Clones were read by immunoSEQ multiplex PCR, and TCRdb kept only the in-frame ones, dropping some. Clone size and the V and J calls come from that table; the DNA yielded D and trimming. The repertoire consists of some 250,000 clones, with approximately 86% occurring once and the leading ten covering 0.65% to 0.95%. The CDR3 is 14 amino acids. Germline CDR1 reads MNHNY; CDR2 reads SVGAGI (reference sequence). V gave up 2 bases and J gave up 6 bases; unmatched junction bases: 6.

V gene TRBV6-6 combines with J gene TRBJ2-7; 8 bases align to TRBD1. Sequencing used peripheral blood. The sequence was collected from a woman younger than 45 with acute or convalescent COVID-19. The CDR3 loop is CASSYPRTGSEQYF. CDR3 DNA: TGTGCCAGCAGTTACCCCAGGACAGGGAGCGAGCAGTACTTC.